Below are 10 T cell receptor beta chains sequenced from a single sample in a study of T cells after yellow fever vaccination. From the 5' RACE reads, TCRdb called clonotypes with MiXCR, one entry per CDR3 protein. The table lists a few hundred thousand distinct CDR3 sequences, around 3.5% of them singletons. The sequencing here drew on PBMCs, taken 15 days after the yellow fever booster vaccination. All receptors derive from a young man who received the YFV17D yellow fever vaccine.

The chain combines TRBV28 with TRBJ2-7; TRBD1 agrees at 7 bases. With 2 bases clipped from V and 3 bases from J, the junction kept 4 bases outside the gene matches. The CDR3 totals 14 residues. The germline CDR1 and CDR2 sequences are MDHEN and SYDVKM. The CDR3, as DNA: TGTGCCAGCAGTTTAACCGGGACAGTCTACGAGCAGTACTTC. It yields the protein CASSLTGTVYEQYF.

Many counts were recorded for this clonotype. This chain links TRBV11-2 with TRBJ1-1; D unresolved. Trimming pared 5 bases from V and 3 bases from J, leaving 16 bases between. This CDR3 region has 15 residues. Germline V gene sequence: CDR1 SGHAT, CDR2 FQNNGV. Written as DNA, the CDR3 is TGTGCCAGCAGCACACAAGAGGCGTGGGACACTGAAGCTTTCTTT. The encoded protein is CASSTQEAWDTEAFF.

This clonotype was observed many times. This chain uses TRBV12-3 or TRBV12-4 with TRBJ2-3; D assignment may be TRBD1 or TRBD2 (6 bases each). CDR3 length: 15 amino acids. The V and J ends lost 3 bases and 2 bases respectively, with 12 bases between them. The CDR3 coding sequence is TGTGCCAGCAGTTTTGTACGGGGGCACACAGATACGCAGTATTTT. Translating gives CASSFVRGHTDTQYF.

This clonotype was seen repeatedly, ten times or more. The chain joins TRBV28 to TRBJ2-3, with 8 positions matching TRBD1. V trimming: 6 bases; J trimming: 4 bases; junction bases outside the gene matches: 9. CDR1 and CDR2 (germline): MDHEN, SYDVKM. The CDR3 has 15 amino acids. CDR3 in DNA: TGTGCCAGCAGCTCTGCAGGACAGGGTCCAGATACGCAGTATTTT. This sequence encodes CASSSAGQGPDTQYF.

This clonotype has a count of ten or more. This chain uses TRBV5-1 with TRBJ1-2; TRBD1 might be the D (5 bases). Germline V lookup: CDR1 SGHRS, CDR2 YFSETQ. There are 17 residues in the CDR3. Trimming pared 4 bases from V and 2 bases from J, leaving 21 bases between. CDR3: CASSPPHGGTGNYGYTF. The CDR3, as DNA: TGCGCCAGCAGCCCACCGCATGGCGGGACGGGGAACTATGGCTACACCTTC. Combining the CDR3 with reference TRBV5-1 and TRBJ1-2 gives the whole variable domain KAGVTQTPRYLIKTRGQQVTLSCSPISGHRSVSWYQQTPGQGLQFLFEYFSETQRNKGNFPGRFSGRQFSNSRSEMNVSTLELGDSALYLCASSPPHGGTGNYGYTFGSGTRLTVV.

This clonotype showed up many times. The chain's CDR3 is CASSLARGLFDEQYF. CDR3 bases: TGCGCCAGCAGCTTGGCCCGGGGGCTTTTCGACGAGCAGTACTTC. V gene TRBV5-1 combines with J gene TRBJ2-7; D is possibly TRBD1 or TRBD2 (6 bases each). This CDR3 spans 15 amino acids. V was clipped by 0 bases and J by 5 bases, with 15 bases between them. CDR1 and CDR2 from the germline V gene are SGHRS and YFSETQ.

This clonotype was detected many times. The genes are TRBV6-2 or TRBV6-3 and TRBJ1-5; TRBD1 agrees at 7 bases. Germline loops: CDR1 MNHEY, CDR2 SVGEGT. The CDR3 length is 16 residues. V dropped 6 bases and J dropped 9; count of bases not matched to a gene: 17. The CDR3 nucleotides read TGTGCCAGCAGCCTTCGGACAGGAGGGGATCGTGGGCCCCAGCATTTT. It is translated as CASSLRTGGDRGPQHF.

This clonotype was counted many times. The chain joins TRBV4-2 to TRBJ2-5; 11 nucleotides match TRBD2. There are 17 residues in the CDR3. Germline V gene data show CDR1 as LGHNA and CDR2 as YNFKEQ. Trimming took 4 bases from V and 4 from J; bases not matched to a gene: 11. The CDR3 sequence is CASSLRGPTSGVETQYF. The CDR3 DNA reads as TGTGCCAGCAGCCTCCGTGGACCGACTAGCGGGGTAGAGACCCAGTACTTC.

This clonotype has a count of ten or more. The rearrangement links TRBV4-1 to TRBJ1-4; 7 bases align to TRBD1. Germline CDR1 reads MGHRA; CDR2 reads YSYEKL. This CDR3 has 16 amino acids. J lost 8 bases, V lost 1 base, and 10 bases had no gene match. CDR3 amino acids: CASSQGTGWTGEKLFF. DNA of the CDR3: TGCGCCAGCAGCCAAGGGACAGGTTGGACCGGCGAAAAACTGTTTTTT.

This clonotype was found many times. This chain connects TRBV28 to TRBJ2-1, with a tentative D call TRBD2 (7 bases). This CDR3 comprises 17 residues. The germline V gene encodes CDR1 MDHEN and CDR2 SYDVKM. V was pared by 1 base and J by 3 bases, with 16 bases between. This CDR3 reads CASSLYTGGGGYNEQFF. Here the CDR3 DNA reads TGTGCCAGCAGTTTATATACGGGAGGAGGGGGCTACAATGAGCAGTTCTTC.